A selection of T cell receptor beta chains follows, all from one sample in a study of T cells in localized non-small cell lung cancer. Produced via immunoSEQ multiplex PCR; TCRdb's table is partial and in-frame only. Here the sample spans roughly 38,000 clones, roughly 87% being singletons. This sample comprised peripheral blood, obtained before any cancer treatment. The receptors derive from an older male donor with stage III squamous cell lung carcinoma. Both conserved end residues are part of each CDR3. Each record gives: CDR3 DNA, CDR3 protein, CDR3 length, D gene, J gene, clone size, V gene. The D gene is left open where the match is weak. For some rows the clone size is stated as once, few or many, or as a class when expanded; others skip it.

CDR3nt: TGTGCCAGCAGCCGGGGACTATCTGGGGCCAACGTCCTGACTTTC
CDR3aa: CASSRGLSGANVLTF
len: 15
d_gene: TRBD2
j_gene: TRBJ2-6
abundance: .
v_gene: TRBV7-9

CDR3nt: TGTGCCAGCAGTCCAGGGGCGACTGGAAACACCATATATTTT
CDR3aa: CASSPGATGNTIYF
len: 14
d_gene: .
j_gene: TRBJ1-3
abundance: .
v_gene: TRBV6-5

CDR3nt: TGTGCCAGCCTCTCAGGGGGATATCCGAAAGAGACCCAGTACTTC
CDR3aa: CASLSGGYPKETQYF
len: 15
d_gene: TRBD1
j_gene: TRBJ2-5
abundance: .
v_gene: TRBV7-6

CDR3nt: TGTGCCAGCAGGGAACAGGGGGCGGTGAACACCATATATTTT
CDR3aa: CASREQGAVNTIYF
len: 14
d_gene: TRBD1
j_gene: TRBJ1-3
abundance: .
v_gene: TRBV6-6

CDR3nt: TGTGCCAGCGGGGACAACTTGAACACTGAAGCTTTCTTT
CDR3aa: CASGDNLNTEAFF
len: 13
d_gene: .
j_gene: TRBJ1-1
abundance: few
v_gene: TRBV2

CDR3nt: TGTGCCAGCAACCTGGCGAATCAGCCCCAGCATTTT
CDR3aa: CASNLANQPQHF
len: 12
d_gene: .
j_gene: TRBJ1-5
abundance: .
v_gene: TRBV6-6

CDR3nt: TGTGCCAGCAGCAAAGAATCCACGAGCTCCTACAATGAGCAGTTCTTC
CDR3aa: CASSKESTSSYNEQFF
len: 16
d_gene: .
j_gene: TRBJ2-1
abundance: .
v_gene: TRBV21-1

CDR3nt: TGTGCCAGTAGTTCCCTTGCGACTAGCGTCTCCTACGAGCAGTACTTC
CDR3aa: CASSSLATSVSYEQYF
len: 16
d_gene: TRBD2
j_gene: TRBJ2-7
abundance: once
v_gene: TRBV19

CDR3nt: TGTGCCAGCAGTGTAGGGGAGACCCAGTACTTC
CDR3aa: CASSVGETQYF
len: 11
d_gene: .
j_gene: TRBJ2-5
abundance: .
v_gene: TRBV25-1

CDR3nt: TGTGCCTGGTCCCGGGACAGGGGTGAGAATGGCTACACCTTC
CDR3aa: CAWSRDRGENGYTF
len: 14
d_gene: TRBD1
j_gene: TRBJ1-2
abundance: once
v_gene: TRBV30

CDR3nt: TGTGCCAGTAGATTCGGGACAGGGACCGGGGAGCTGTTTTTT
CDR3aa: CASRFGTGTGELFF
len: 14
d_gene: TRBD1
j_gene: TRBJ2-2
abundance: .
v_gene: TRBV19

CDR3nt: TGCGCCAGCAGCCAAGTAGGACAGAGCAATCAGCCCCAGCATTTT
CDR3aa: CASSQVGQSNQPQHF
len: 15
d_gene: .
j_gene: TRBJ1-5
abundance: .
v_gene: TRBV4-1

CDR3nt: TGTGCCAGCAGCTTAGGGGGACAGAACTATGGCTACACCTTC
CDR3aa: CASSLGGQNYGYTF
len: 14
d_gene: TRBD1
j_gene: TRBJ1-2
abundance: .
v_gene: TRBV7-9

CDR3nt: TGCGCCAGCAGCCGAGGGATTTGGGGCCGCAGGCCAACGAACACTGAAGCTTTCTTT
CDR3aa: CASSRGIWGRRPTNTEAFF
len: 19
d_gene: .
j_gene: TRBJ1-1
abundance: .
v_gene: TRBV4-1

CDR3nt: TGTGCCAGCAGCTTAAAGGGACAGGGGGCGCTCGGGGAGACCCAGTACTTC
CDR3aa: CASSLKGQGALGETQYF
len: 17
d_gene: TRBD1
j_gene: TRBJ2-5
abundance: .
v_gene: TRBV7-9

CDR3nt: TGTGCCAGCAGTGATGGATGGGATACGCAGTATTTT
CDR3aa: CASSDGWDTQYF
len: 12
d_gene: .
j_gene: TRBJ2-3
abundance: .
v_gene: TRBV2

CDR3nt: TGTGCCAGCAGCTCCGGACAGATTCGATCGGCCACTGAAGCTTTCTTT
CDR3aa: CASSSGQIRSATEAFF
len: 16
d_gene: .
j_gene: TRBJ1-1
abundance: .
v_gene: TRBV5-4

CDR3nt: TGTGCCAGCAGCTTAAGGACAGGGGGCAATGAGCAGTTCTTC
CDR3aa: CASSLRTGGNEQFF
len: 14
d_gene: TRBD1
j_gene: TRBJ2-1
abundance: medium-sized
v_gene: TRBV5-4

CDR3nt: TGTGCCATCAGTAGTACTAGCGGGATTGTAGATACGCAGTATTTT
CDR3aa: CAISSTSGIVDTQYF
len: 15
d_gene: TRBD2
j_gene: TRBJ2-3
abundance: .
v_gene: TRBV10-3

CDR3nt: TGTGCCAGCAGCCCGATTACCGGGACAGGTGAAAAACTGTTTTTT
CDR3aa: CASSPITGTGEKLFF
len: 15
d_gene: TRBD1
j_gene: TRBJ1-4
abundance: .
v_gene: TRBV9

CDR3nt: TGTGCCAGCAGCCTGACTAGCGCGGCCTACAATGAGCAGTTCTTC
CDR3aa: CASSLTSAAYNEQFF
len: 15
d_gene: TRBD2
j_gene: TRBJ2-1
abundance: .
v_gene: TRBV7-9

CDR3nt: TGCGCCAGCAGCCGACTAGCGGGAGGGAGCTACAATGAGCAGTTCTTC
CDR3aa: CASSRLAGGSYNEQFF
len: 16
d_gene: TRBD2
j_gene: TRBJ2-1
abundance: .
v_gene: TRBV4-1

CDR3nt: TGTGCCAGCAGCCAAGGTGGAGGGATCGGGGAGCTGTTTTTT
CDR3aa: CASSQGGGIGELFF
len: 14
d_gene: .
j_gene: TRBJ2-2
abundance: few
v_gene: TRBV4-2

CDR3nt: TGTGCCAGCAGCTTCGGACAGGGTCGATACGAGCAGTACTTC
CDR3aa: CASSFGQGRYEQYF
len: 14
d_gene: TRBD1
j_gene: TRBJ2-7
abundance: .
v_gene: TRBV5-4

CDR3nt: TGTGCCTGGGGCGCAGCCAGCAATCAGCCCCAGCATTTT
CDR3aa: CAWGAASNQPQHF
len: 13
d_gene: .
j_gene: TRBJ1-5
abundance: few
v_gene: TRBV30

CDR3nt: TGTGCCAGCAGCGAGGGGCGAAACGGGGAGCTGTTTTTT
CDR3aa: CASSEGRNGELFF
len: 13
d_gene: .
j_gene: TRBJ2-2
abundance: .
v_gene: TRBV5-4

CDR3nt: TGTGCCAGCAGTGTATACCGGACAGGGCTTTCAGATACGCAGTATTTT
CDR3aa: CASSVYRTGLSDTQYF
len: 16
d_gene: TRBD1
j_gene: TRBJ2-3
abundance: .
v_gene: TRBV2

CDR3nt: TGTGCCAGTAGCCAGGGGGTAAGGGAAGAGACCCAGTACTTC
CDR3aa: CASSQGVREETQYF
len: 14
d_gene: TRBD1
j_gene: TRBJ2-5
abundance: .
v_gene: TRBV19

CDR3nt: TGTGCCAGCAGCTTGGACATGGAGGGAACAGATACGCAGTATTTT
CDR3aa: CASSLDMEGTDTQYF
len: 15
d_gene: .
j_gene: TRBJ2-3
abundance: .
v_gene: TRBV5-5

CDR3nt: TGCGCCAGCAGCTTGACGCTAGCGGGAGTGAATGAGCAGTTCTTC
CDR3aa: CASSLTLAGVNEQFF
len: 15
d_gene: TRBD2
j_gene: TRBJ2-1
abundance: .
v_gene: TRBV5-1

CDR3nt: TGTGCCAGCAGTTACAGGGGAGTCGGAAATCAGCCCCAGCATTTT
CDR3aa: CASSYRGVGNQPQHF
len: 15
d_gene: .
j_gene: TRBJ1-5
abundance: .
v_gene: TRBV6-6

CDR3nt: TGTGCCAGCAGTTACTCGGGGGGGCGGGTTGAGCAGTTCTTC
CDR3aa: CASSYSGGRVEQFF
len: 14
d_gene: .
j_gene: TRBJ2-1
abundance: .
v_gene: TRBV6-5

CDR3nt: TGTGCCAGCAGTCCAGTAGACAGGGCTACCTATGGCTACACCTTC
CDR3aa: CASSPVDRATYGYTF
len: 15
d_gene: TRBD1
j_gene: TRBJ1-2
abundance: .
v_gene: TRBV2

CDR3nt: TGTGCCTCCCCGGGACAGGTGCCCCTAGGGTATGGCTACACCTTC
CDR3aa: CASPGQVPLGYGYTF
len: 15
d_gene: TRBD1
j_gene: TRBJ1-2
abundance: .
v_gene: TRBV30

CDR3nt: TGTGCCAGCAGTTTAGGTGGGACTGAGTTTTACGAGCAGTACTTC
CDR3aa: CASSLGGTEFYEQYF
len: 15
d_gene: .
j_gene: TRBJ2-7
abundance: once
v_gene: TRBV27

CDR3nt: TGTGCCAGCAGCCAGCGGAGGCAGCTTAACACAGATACGCAGTATTTT
CDR3aa: CASSQRRQLNTDTQYF
len: 16
d_gene: .
j_gene: TRBJ2-3
abundance: .
v_gene: TRBV13

CDR3nt: TGTGCCAGCAGCCCGGACAGGGGTACTGAAGCTTTCTTT
CDR3aa: CASSPDRGTEAFF
len: 13
d_gene: TRBD1
j_gene: TRBJ1-1
abundance: .
v_gene: TRBV11-2

CDR3nt: TGTGCCAGCAGCAGACAGGGGTGGGACTACACCTTC
CDR3aa: CASSRQGWDYTF
len: 12
d_gene: TRBD1
j_gene: TRBJ1-2
abundance: .
v_gene: TRBV7-2

CDR3nt: TGTGCCAGCAGTCCTGCACCAAATCTTAAGCAGTTCTTC
CDR3aa: CASSPAPNLKQFF
len: 13
d_gene: .
j_gene: TRBJ2-1
abundance: few
v_gene: TRBV6-4

CDR3nt: TGTGCCAGCAGCTTAGGTGACAGGGGCTACGAGCAGTACTTC
CDR3aa: CASSLGDRGYEQYF
len: 14
d_gene: TRBD1
j_gene: TRBJ2-7
abundance: once
v_gene: TRBV7-8

CDR3nt: TGCAGCGTTGCCCTACTAGAAGGCACAGATACGCAGTATTTT
CDR3aa: CSVALLEGTDTQYF
len: 14
d_gene: .
j_gene: TRBJ2-3
abundance: .
v_gene: TRBV29-1

CDR3nt: TGTGCCAGCAGCCAGACAGCGAACACTGAAGCTTTCTTT
CDR3aa: CASSQTANTEAFF
len: 13
d_gene: .
j_gene: TRBJ1-1
abundance: few
v_gene: TRBV6-6

CDR3nt: TGCGCCAGCAGCCGGGACAGCCCGGGTGACGAGCAGTACTTC
CDR3aa: CASSRDSPGDEQYF
len: 14
d_gene: TRBD1
j_gene: TRBJ2-7
abundance: .
v_gene: TRBV5-1

CDR3nt: TGTGCCAGCAGCTCCTGGACAGCTAACTATGGCTACACCTTC
CDR3aa: CASSSWTANYGYTF
len: 14
d_gene: .
j_gene: TRBJ1-2
abundance: once
v_gene: TRBV5-4

CDR3nt: TGTGCCAGCAGCGGGACAGACCAAGAGACCCAGTACTTC
CDR3aa: CASSGTDQETQYF
len: 13
d_gene: TRBD1
j_gene: TRBJ2-5
abundance: .
v_gene: TRBV2

CDR3nt: TGTGCCAGCAGCGCCGGGACAGGGGGTGAAAAACTGTTTTTT
CDR3aa: CASSAGTGGEKLFF
len: 14
d_gene: TRBD1
j_gene: TRBJ1-4
abundance: once
v_gene: TRBV6-1

CDR3nt: TGTGCCTCTTCTACAGGGGGCGGACAGCCCCAGCATTTT
CDR3aa: CASSTGGGQPQHF
len: 13
d_gene: TRBD1
j_gene: TRBJ1-5
abundance: .
v_gene: TRBV30

CDR3nt: TGTGCCAGTAGTATATCAGGGTCTTCGGAGGAAAAACTGTTTTTT
CDR3aa: CASSISGSSEEKLFF
len: 15
d_gene: .
j_gene: TRBJ1-4
abundance: .
v_gene: TRBV19

CDR3nt: TGTGCCAGCAGCTTGAAAGGGAATGGGGACTATGGCTACACCTTC
CDR3aa: CASSLKGNGDYGYTF
len: 15
d_gene: .
j_gene: TRBJ1-2
abundance: .
v_gene: TRBV5-4

CDR3nt: TGTGCCATCGCATCCGGGACAGGTAACACTGAAGCTTTCTTT
CDR3aa: CAIASGTGNTEAFF
len: 14
d_gene: TRBD1
j_gene: TRBJ1-1
abundance: .
v_gene: TRBV6-6